A selection of T cell receptor beta chains follows, all from one sample in a study of patients and donors after allogeneic stem cell transplantation. TCRdb re-called the RT-PCR reads through MiXCR, storing one row per CDR3 protein. The repertoire holds roughly 8,400 distinct CDR3 sequences, with about 4% as singletons. The source material was blood, either unsorted or a sorted T cell fraction (not recorded which). These receptors were collected from a human donor who was either an allogeneic HSCT recipient or a stem cell or donor lymphocyte infusion donor (not recorded which). It is not recorded whose cells these are; they may come from a transplant donor. The CDR3 runs from the conserved cysteine through the conserved F or W. The D gene is left open where the match is weak. For some rows the clone size is stated as once, few or many, or as a class when expanded; others skip it.

d_call j_call clone_size v_call cdr3_aa cdr3_nt
. TRBJ2-1 . TRBV30 CAWSTGGLGLFF TGTGCCTGGAGTACCGGTGGGCTAGGTTTGTTCTTC
TRBD1 TRBJ1-5 many TRBV7-9 CASSLALSGGGQPQHF TGTGCCAGCAGCTTAGCGTTGTCAGGGGGTGGTCAGCCCCAGCATTTT
TRBD2 TRBJ2-5 . TRBV5-6 CASSLASSGRRETQYF TGTGCCAGCAGCTTGGCCAGTAGCGGGAGACGGGAGACCCAGTACTTC
. TRBJ2-1 many TRBV20-1 CSPWIYNEQFF TGCAGTCCTTGGATCTACAATGAGCAGTTCTTC
. TRBJ2-1 many TRBV5-6 CASSPPRSAEQFF TGTGCCAGCAGCCCCCCCCGGTCTGCTGAGCAGTTCTTC
. TRBJ2-7 many TRBV20-1 CSARDTGISYEQYF TGCAGTGCTAGAGATACAGGGATCTCCTACGAGCAGTACTTC
. TRBJ2-3 many TRBV6-4 CASRGTDTQYF TGTGCCAGCCGGGGCACAGATACGCAGTATTTT
TRBD1 TRBJ1-2 many TRBV10-3 CAISGGQGERHTF TGTGCCATCAGTGGGGGACAGGGTGAGAGGCACACCTTC
. TRBJ2-2 many TRBV7-9 CASSLVGGITGELFF TGTGCCAGCAGCTTAGTGGGCGGAATCACCGGGGAGCTGTTTTTT
. TRBJ2-7 many TRBV9 CASSVGFGRDSYEQYF TGTGCCAGCAGCGTAGGCTTCGGGAGAGATTCCTACGAGCAGTACTTC
. TRBJ2-5 . TRBV5-6 CASSLAQRETQYF TGTGCCAGCAGTTTGGCGCAACGAGAGACCCAGTACTTC
. TRBJ2-7 many TRBV18 CASSVSGSDYEQYF TGTGCCAGCTCAGTATCGGGGAGTGACTACGAGCAGTACTTC
. TRBJ2-3 many TRBV7-8 CASSCRCGFRVPFPSTDTQYF TGTGCCAGCAGCTGCCGTTGTGGGTTTCGGGTTCCCTTCCCTAGCACAGATACGCAGTATTTT
TRBD2 TRBJ2-7 few TRBV12-3/TRBV12-4 CASSLGPGSGSYRYEQYF TGTGCCAGCAGTTTGGGGCCAGGTAGCGGGAGTTATCGCTACGAGCAGTACTTC
. TRBJ1-1 . TRBV30 CAWSVREVNTEAFF TGTGCCTGGAGTGTACGTGAGGTGAACACTGAAGCTTTCTTT
TRBD2 TRBJ2-4 medium-sized TRBV4-2 CASSQEGTSVGNIQYF TGTGCCAGCAGCCAAGAAGGGACTAGTGTTGGGAACATTCAGTACTTC
. TRBJ1-1 medium-sized TRBV5-1 CASSLGQSNTEAFF TGCGCCAGCAGCTTGGGACAGTCAAACACTGAAGCTTTCTTT
. TRBJ2-7 medium-sized TRBV5-1 CASSLDAVNEQYF TGCGCCAGCAGCTTGGACGCAGTGAACGAGCAGTACTTC
TRBD1 TRBJ1-4 many TRBV20-1 CSARGQGSNEKLFF TGCAGTGCTAGAGGACAGGGCTCTAATGAAAAACTGTTTTTT
. TRBJ1-3 many TRBV7-9 CASSSFEGTGNTIYF TGTGCCAGCAGCTCCTTCGAGGGAACCGGAAACACCATATATTTT
. TRBJ2-7 many TRBV6-2/TRBV6-3 CATLQGGGHEQYF TGTGCCACCCTACAGGGGGGGGGGCACGAGCAGTACTTC
. TRBJ1-2 many TRBV25-1 CASSEDLHNYGYTF TGTGCCAGCAGTGAAGATCTACATAACTATGGCTACACCTTC
TRBD2 TRBJ2-7 many TRBV29-1 CSVGTSGGSYEQYF TGCAGCGTAGGGACTAGCGGGGGCTCCTACGAGCAGTACTTC
. TRBJ1-1 many TRBV20-1 CSASTGALGMNTEAFF TGCAGTGCCTCCACGGGGGCCCTGGGGATGAACACTGAAGCTTTCTTT
. TRBJ1-5 many TRBV10-3 CATTRGRDQPQHF TGTGCCACAACCCGGGGCCGCGATCAGCCCCAGCATTTT
. TRBJ2-2 many TRBV12-3/TRBV12-4 CATEPGTGELFF TGTGCCACAGAACCGGGCACCGGGGAGCTGTTTTTT
TRBD1 TRBJ1-5 many TRBV20-1 CSARDRDRVFLGPYQPQHF TGCAGTGCTAGAGATCGGGACAGGGTCTTCCTGGGACCTTATCAGCCCCAGCATTTT
. TRBJ2-3 many TRBV5-6 CASSLQGWRTDTQYF TGTGCCAGCAGCTTGCAGGGGTGGAGGACAGATACGCAGTATTTT
. TRBJ2-7 . TRBV2 CASSQQGLRGEQYF TGTGCCAGCAGTCAACAGGGTCTCCGGGGCGAGCAGTACTTC
. TRBJ2-7 many TRBV28 CASSQPGTQSSYEQYF TGTGCCAGCAGCCAACCTGGGACGCAGAGCTCCTACGAGCAGTACTTC
. TRBJ1-1 many TRBV3-1 CASSQTQGGRAEAFF TGTGCCAGCAGCCAAACACAGGGAGGTCGGGCTGAAGCTTTCTTT
TRBD2 TRBJ2-4 medium-sized TRBV7-9 CASSRGLAENIQYF TGTGCCAGCAGCCGAGGACTAGCTGAAAACATTCAGTACTTC
TRBD1 TRBJ1-6 medium-sized TRBV6-5 CASSFSGGGGNSPLHF TGTGCCAGCAGTTTCTCAGGGGGCGGGGGTAATTCACCCCTCCACTTT
. TRBJ2-7 many TRBV2 CASKQDYAEQYF TGTGCCAGCAAGCAGGATTACGCGGAGCAGTACTTC
TRBD1 TRBJ2-4 many TRBV7-9 CASSLFRQGAFIQYF TGTGCCAGCAGCTTATTCCGACAGGGGGCTTTCATTCAGTACTTC
. TRBJ2-2 many TRBV18 CASSPVSAGELFF TGTGCCAGCTCACCAGTTTCAGCCGGGGAGCTGTTTTTT
TRBD1 TRBJ2-1 many TRBV27 CASSQQGAGLNEQFF TGTGCCAGCAGCCAACAGGGGGCGGGGCTCAATGAGCAGTTCTTC
. TRBJ1-3 . TRBV9 CASSVGGGNTIYF TGTGCCAGCAGCGTAGGGGGAGGAAACACCATATATTTT
TRBD2 TRBJ2-3 many TRBV3-1 CASSYGTSGDTQYF TGTGCCAGCAGCTACGGGACTAGCGGCGATACGCAGTATTTT
. TRBJ1-4 many TRBV6-5 CASKPSGTNEKLFF TGTGCCAGCAAGCCATCCGGCACTAATGAAAAACTGTTTTTT
TRBD1 TRBJ1-2 medium-sized TRBV12-3/TRBV12-4 CASRNTGGQGYTF TGTGCCAGCAGAAATACAGGGGGCCAAGGCTACACCTTC
. TRBJ1-4 medium-sized TRBV29-1 CSVWTLGEKLFF TGCAGCGTCTGGACACTGGGGGAAAAACTGTTTTTT